This T cell receptor (beta chain) derives from a study of T cell clones after liver transplantation. The V and J ends lost 0 bases and 3 bases respectively, with 6 bases between them. Germline CDR1 is SGHRS and CDR2 is YFSETQ. CDR3 length: 13 amino acids. A note on this clone: Its antigen remains unidentified.

The repertoire was sequenced with immunoSEQ multiplex PCR; TCRdb's copy has only in-frame clones and lacks some. The sample has some 5,900 clones; about 32% are singletons. Alloreactive TCRbeta sequences came from sequencing proliferating CFSE-low cells in the MLR. The source of this sequence is a human patient who received a liver transplant. Some T cells may be provided by the graft donor. The sequenced material came from CD4+ T cells from cultured PBMCs. V gene TRBV5-1 combines with J gene TRBJ1-2; no clear D. DNA of the CDR3: TGCGCCAGCAGCTTGGGCCGACACTATGGCTACACCTTC. As protein: CASSLGRHYGYTF.